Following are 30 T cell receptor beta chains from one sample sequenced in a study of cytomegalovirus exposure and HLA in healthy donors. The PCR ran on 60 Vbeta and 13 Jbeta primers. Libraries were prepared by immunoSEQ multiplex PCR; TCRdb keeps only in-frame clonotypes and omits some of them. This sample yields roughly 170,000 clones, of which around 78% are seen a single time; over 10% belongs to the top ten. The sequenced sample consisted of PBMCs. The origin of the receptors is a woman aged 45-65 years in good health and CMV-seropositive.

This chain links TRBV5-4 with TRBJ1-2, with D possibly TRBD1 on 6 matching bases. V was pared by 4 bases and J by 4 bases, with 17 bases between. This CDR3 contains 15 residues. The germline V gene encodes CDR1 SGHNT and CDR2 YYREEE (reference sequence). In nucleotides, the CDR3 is TGTGCCAGCAGCCCTCCGCTGACAGGCCTCTATGGCTACACCTTC. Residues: CASSPPLTGLYGYTF.

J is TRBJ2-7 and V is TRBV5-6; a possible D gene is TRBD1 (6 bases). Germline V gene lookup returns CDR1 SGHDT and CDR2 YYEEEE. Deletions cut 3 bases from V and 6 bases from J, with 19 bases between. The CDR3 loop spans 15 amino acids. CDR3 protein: CASSYITRGKGEQYF. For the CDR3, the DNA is TGTGCCAGCAGCTATATAACCAGGGGTAAGGGCGAGCAGTACTTC.

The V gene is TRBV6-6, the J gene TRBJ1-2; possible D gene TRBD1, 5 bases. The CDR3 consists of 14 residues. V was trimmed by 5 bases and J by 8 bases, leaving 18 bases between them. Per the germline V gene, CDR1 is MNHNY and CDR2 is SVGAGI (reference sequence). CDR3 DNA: TGTGCCAGCAGTCCTCGGAGGGCAGGGAACGGCTACACCTTC. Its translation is CASSPRRAGNGYTF.

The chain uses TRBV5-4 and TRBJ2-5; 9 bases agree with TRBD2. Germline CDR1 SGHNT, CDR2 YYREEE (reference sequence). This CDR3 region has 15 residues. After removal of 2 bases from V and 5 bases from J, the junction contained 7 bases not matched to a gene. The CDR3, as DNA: TGTGCCAGCAGCTTCCCTAGCGGGGATGGGGAGACCCAGTACTTC. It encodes CASSFPSGDGETQYF.

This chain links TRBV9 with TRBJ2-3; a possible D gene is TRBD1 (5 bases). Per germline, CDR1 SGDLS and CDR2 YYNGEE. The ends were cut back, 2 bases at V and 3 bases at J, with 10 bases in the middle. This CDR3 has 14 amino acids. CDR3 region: CASSVTRQTDTQYF. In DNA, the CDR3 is TGTGCCAGCAGCGTCACAAGACAGACAGATACGCAGTATTTT. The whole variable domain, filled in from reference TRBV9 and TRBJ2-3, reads DSGVTQTPKHLITATGQRVTLRCSPRSGDLSVYWYQQSLDQGLQFLIQYYNGEERAKGNILERFSAQQFPDLHSELNLSSLELGDSALYFCASSVTRQTDTQYFGPGTRLTVL.

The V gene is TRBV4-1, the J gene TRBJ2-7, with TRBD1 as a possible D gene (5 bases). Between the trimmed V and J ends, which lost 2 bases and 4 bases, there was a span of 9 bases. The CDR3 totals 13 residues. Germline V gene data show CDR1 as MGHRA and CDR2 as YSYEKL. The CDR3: CASSQFSGYEQYF. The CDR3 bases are TGCGCCAGCAGCCAATTTTCAGGGTACGAGCAGTACTTC.

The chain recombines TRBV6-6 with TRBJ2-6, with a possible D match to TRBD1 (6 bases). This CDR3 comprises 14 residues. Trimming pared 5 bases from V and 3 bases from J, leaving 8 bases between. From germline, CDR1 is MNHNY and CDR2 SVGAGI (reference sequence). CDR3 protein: CASSRGGGANVLTF. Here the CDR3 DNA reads TGTGCCAGCAGTAGAGGGGGTGGGGCCAACGTCCTGACTTTC.

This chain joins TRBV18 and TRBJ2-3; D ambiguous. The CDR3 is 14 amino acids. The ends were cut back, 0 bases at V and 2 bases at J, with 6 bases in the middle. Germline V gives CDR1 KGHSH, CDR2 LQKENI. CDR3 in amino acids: CASSPPQYTDTQYF. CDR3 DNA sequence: TGTGCCAGCTCACCACCACAGTACACAGATACGCAGTATTTT.

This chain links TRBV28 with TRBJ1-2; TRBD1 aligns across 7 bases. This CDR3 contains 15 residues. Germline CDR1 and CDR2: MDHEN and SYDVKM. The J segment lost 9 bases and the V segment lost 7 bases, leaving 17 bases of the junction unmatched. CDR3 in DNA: TGTGCCAGCAAAGATAGGGGGCTCGGACCCGGTAGCTACACCTTC. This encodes CASKDRGLGPGSYTF.

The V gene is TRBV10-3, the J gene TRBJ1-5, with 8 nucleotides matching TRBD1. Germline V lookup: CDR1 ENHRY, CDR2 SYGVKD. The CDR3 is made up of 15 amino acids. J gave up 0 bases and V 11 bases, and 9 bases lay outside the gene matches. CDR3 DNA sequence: TGTGCCTCCAGAGACAGGGGAACTAGCAATCAGCCCCAGCATTTT. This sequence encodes CASRDRGTSNQPQHF.

CDR3 loop: CSVAPLLDQETQYF. Here the CDR3 DNA reads TGCAGCGTTGCCCCTTTACTAGACCAAGAGACCCAGTACTTC. V is TRBV29-1 and J is TRBJ2-5, with a weak D call TRBD2 (5 bases). Germline CDR1 and CDR2: SQVTM and ANQGSEA. The CDR3 length is 14 residues. Deletions cut 4 bases from V and 0 bases from J, with 12 bases between.

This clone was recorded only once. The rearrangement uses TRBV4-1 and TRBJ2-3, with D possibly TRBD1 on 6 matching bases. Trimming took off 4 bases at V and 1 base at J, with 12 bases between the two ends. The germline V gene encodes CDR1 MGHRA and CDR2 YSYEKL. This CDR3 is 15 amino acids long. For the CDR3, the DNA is TGCGCCAGCAGCCCCACAGGGATAGGCACAGATACGCAGTATTTT. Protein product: CASSPTGIGTDTQYF.

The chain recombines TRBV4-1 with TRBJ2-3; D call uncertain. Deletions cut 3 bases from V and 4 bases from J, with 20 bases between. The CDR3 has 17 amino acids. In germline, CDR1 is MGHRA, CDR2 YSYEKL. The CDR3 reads CASSQSGGAQISDTQYF. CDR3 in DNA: TGCGCCAGCAGCCAGTCAGGTGGTGCTCAAATTTCAGATACGCAGTATTTT.

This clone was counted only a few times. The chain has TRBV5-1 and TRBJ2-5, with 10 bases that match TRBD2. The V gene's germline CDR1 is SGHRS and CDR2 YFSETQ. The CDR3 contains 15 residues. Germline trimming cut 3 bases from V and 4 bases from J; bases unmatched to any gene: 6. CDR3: CASSYSGGAGETQYF. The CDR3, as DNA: TGCGCCAGCAGCTACAGCGGGGGGGCGGGAGAGACCCAGTACTTC.

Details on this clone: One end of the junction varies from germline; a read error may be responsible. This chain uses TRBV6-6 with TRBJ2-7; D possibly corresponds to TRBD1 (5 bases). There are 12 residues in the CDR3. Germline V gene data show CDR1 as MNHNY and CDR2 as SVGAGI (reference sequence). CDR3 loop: CASSYSSDKGFF. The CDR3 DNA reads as TGTGCCAGCAGTTACTCATCGGACAAAGGGTTCTTC.

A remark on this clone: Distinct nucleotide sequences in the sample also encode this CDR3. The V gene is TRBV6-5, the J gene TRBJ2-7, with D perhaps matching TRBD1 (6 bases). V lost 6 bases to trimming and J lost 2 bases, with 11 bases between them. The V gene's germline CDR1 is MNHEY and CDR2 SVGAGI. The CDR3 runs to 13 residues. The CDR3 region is CASSFGQTYEQYF. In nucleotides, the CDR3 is TGTGCCAGCAGCTTCGGACAGACCTACGAGCAGTACTTC.

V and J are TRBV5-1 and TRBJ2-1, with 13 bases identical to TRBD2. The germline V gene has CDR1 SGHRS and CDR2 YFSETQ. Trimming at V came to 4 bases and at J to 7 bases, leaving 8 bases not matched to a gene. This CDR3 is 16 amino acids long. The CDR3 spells CASSPPGLAGRNEQFF. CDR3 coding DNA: TGCGCCAGCAGCCCCCCGGGACTAGCGGGGAGAAATGAGCAGTTCTTC.

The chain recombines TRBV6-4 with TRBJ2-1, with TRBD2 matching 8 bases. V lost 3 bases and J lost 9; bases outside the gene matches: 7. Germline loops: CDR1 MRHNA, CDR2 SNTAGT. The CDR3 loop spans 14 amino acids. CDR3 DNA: TGTGCCAGCAGTGAACGGGGGGGATCGAGTGAGCAGTTCTTC. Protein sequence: CASSERGGSSEQFF.

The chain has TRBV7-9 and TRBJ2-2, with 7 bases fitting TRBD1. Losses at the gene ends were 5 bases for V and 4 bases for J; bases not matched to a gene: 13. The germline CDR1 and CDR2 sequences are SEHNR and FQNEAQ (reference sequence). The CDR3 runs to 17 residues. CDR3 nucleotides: TGTGCCAGCAGCCCCGGATTGGACAGGCGACTCACCGGGGAGCTGTTTTTT. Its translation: CASSPGLDRRLTGELFF.

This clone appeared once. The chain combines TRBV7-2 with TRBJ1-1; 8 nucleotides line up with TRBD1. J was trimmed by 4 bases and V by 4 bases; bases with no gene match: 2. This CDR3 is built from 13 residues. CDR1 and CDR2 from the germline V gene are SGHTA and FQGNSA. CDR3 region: CASSSGGTTEAFF. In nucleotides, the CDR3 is TGTGCCAGCAGCTCAGGGGGCACCACTGAAGCTTTCTTT.

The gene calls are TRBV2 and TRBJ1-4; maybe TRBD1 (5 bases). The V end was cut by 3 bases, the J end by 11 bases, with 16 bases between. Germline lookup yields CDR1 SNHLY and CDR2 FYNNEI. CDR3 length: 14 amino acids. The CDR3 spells CASSEGRVGGKLFF. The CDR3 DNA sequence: TGTGCCAGCAGTGAGGGCAGGGTCGGGGGTAAACTGTTTTTT.

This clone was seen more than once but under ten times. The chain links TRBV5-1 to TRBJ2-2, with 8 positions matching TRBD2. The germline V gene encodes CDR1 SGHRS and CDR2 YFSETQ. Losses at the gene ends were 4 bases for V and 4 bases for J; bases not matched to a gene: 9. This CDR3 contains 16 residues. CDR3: CASSIVGGGPTGELFF. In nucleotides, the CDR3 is TGCGCCAGCAGCATCGTCGGGGGGGGGCCCACCGGGGAGCTGTTTTTT. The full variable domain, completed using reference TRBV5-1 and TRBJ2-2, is KAGVTQTPRYLIKTRGQQVTLSCSPISGHRSVSWYQQTPGQGLQFLFEYFSETQRNKGNFPGRFSGRQFSNSRSEMNVSTLELGDSALYLCASSIVGGGPTGELFFGEGSRLTVL.

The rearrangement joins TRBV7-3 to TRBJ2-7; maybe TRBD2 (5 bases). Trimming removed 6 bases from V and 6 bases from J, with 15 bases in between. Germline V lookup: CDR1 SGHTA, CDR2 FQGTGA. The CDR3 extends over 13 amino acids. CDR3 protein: CASSLNRAGEQYF. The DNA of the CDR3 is TGTGCCAGCAGTCTAAATCGTGCGGGCGAGCAGTACTTC.

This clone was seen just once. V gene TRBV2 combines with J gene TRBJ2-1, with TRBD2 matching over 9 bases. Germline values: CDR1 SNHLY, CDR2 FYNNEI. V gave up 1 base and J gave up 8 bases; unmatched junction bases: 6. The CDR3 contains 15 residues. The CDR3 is CASSEGVAGEYEQFF. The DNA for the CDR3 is TGTGCCAGCAGTGAAGGGGTAGCGGGGGAGTATGAGCAGTTCTTC.

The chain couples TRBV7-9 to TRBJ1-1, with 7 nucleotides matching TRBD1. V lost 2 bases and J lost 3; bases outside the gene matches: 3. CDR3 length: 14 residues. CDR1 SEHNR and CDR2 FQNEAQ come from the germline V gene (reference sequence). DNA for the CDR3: TGTGCCAGCAGCTTAACACAGGGGTACACTGAAGCTTTCTTT. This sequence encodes CASSLTQGYTEAFF.

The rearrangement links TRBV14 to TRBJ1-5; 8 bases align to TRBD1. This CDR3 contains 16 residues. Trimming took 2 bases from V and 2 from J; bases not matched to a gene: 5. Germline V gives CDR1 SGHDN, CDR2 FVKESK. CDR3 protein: CASSQTGQGGNQPQHF. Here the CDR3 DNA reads TGTGCCAGCAGCCAAACCGGACAGGGCGGCAATCAGCCCCAGCATTTT.

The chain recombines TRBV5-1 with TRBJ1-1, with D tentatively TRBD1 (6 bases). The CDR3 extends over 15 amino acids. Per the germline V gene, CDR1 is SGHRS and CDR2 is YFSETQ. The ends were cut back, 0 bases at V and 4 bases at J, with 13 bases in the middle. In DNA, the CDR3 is TGCGCCAGCAGCTTGGAACCGGGGGGGCGCACTGAAGCTTTCTTT. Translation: CASSLEPGGRTEAFF.

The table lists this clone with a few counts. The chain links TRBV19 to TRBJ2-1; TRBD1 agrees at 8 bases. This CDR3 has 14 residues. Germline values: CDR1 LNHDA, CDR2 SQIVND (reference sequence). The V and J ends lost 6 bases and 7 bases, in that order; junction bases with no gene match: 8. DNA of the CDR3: TGTGCCAGTAGGTTTCAGGGGGCTGGTAATGAGCAGTTCTTC. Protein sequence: CASRFQGAGNEQFF.

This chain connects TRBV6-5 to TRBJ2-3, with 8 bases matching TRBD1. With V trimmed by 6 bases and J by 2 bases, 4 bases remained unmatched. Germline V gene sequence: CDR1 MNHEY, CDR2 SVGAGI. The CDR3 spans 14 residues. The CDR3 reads CASSMTGATDTQYF. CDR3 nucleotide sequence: TGTGCCAGCAGCATGACAGGGGCCACAGATACGCAGTATTTT.

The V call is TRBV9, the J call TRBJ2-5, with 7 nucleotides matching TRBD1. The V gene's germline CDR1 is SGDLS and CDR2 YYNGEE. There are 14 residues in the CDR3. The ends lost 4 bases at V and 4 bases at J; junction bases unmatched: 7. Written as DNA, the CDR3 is TGTGCCAGCAGCTCAGGGACAGTTAGAGAGACCCAGTACTTC. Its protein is CASSSGTVRETQYF.